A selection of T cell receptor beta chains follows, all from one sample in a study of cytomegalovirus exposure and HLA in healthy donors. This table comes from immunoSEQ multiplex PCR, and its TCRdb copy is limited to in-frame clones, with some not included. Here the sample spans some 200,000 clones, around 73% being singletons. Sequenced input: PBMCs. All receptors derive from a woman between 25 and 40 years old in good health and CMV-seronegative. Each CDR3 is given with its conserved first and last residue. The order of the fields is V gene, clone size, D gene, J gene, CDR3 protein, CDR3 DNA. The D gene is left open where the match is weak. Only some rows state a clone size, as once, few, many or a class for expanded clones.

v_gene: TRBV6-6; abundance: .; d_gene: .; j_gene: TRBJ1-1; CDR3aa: CASSYALGSVNTEAFF; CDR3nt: TGTGCCAGCAGTTATGCCCTCGGCAGCGTGAACACTGAAGCTTTCTTT
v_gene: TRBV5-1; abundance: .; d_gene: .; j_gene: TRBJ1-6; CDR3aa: CASSPGRGAYNSPLHF; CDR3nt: TGCGCCAGCAGCCCCGGCCGCGGGGCTTATAATTCACCCCTCCACTTT
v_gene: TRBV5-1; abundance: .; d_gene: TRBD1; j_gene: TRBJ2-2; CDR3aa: CASNEQGNRGTGELFF; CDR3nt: TGCGCCAGCAATGAACAGGGGAATAGGGGCACCGGGGAGCTGTTTTTT
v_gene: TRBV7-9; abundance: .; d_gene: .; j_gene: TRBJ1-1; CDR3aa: CASSLMGLGTEAFF; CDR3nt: TGTGCCAGCAGCTTAATGGGGCTGGGCACTGAAGCTTTCTTT
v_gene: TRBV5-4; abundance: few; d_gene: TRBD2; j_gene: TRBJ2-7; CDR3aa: CASSDTSGSSYEQYF; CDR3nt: TGTGCCAGCAGCGATACTAGCGGGAGCTCCTACGAGCAGTACTTC
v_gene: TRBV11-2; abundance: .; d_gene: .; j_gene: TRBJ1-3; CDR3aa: CASSLLGNTIYF; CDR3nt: TGTGCCAGCAGCTTATTAGGAAACACCATATATTTT
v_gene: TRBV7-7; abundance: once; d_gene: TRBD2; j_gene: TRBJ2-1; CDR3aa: CASSLLAGAHNEQFF; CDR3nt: TGTGCCAGCAGCCTCCTAGCGGGAGCCCACAATGAGCAGTTCTTC
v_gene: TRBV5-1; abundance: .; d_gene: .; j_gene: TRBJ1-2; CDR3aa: CASSPTGVGLNYGYTF; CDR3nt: TGCGCCAGCAGCCCCACTGGGGTGGGACTTAACTATGGCTACACCTTC
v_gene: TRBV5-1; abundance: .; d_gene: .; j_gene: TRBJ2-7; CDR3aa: CASSPNAWGQGIYEQYF; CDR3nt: TGCGCCAGCAGCCCAAACGCCTGGGGGCAGGGAATCTACGAGCAGTACTTC
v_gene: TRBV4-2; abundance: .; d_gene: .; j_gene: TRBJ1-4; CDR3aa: CASSPTVATGGYLEKLFF; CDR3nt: TGTGCCAGCAGCCCAACGGTGGCAACGGGGGGATATCTTGAAAAACTGTTTTTT
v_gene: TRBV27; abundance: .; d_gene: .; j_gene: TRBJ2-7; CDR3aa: CASSLRLGPTAEQYF; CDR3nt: TGTGCCAGCAGTTTAAGACTCGGCCCCACCGCCGAGCAGTACTTC
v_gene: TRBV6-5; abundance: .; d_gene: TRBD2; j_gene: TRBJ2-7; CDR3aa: CASISGGAIGEQYF; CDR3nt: TGTGCCAGCATAAGCGGGGGGGCGATAGGCGAGCAGTACTTC
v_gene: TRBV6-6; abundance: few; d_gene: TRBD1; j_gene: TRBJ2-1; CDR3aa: CASSLGQGAEQFF; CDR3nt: TGTGCCAGCAGTCTCGGACAGGGGGCAGAGCAGTTCTTC
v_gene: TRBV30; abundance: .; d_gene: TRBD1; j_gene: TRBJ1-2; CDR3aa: CAWSTRDRGNYGYTF; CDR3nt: TGTGCCTGGAGTACCCGGGACAGGGGGAACTATGGCTACACCTTC
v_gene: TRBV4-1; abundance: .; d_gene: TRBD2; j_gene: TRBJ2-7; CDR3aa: CASSQGLAGYEQYF; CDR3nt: TGCGCCAGCAGCCAAGGACTAGCGGGGTACGAGCAGTACTTC
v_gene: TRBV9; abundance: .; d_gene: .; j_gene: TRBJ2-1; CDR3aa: CASSVGGSTYNEQFF; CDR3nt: TGTGCCAGCAGCGTAGGAGGGTCTACCTACAATGAGCAGTTCTTC
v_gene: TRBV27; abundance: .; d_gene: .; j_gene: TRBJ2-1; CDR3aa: CASSALALLSSYNEQFF; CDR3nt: TGTGCCAGCAGTGCCCTAGCTCTCCTTAGCTCCTACAATGAGCAGTTCTTC
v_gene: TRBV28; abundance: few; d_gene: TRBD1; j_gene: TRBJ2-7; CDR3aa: CASSFQDRGYEQYF; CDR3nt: TGTGCCAGCAGTTTTCAGGACAGGGGCTACGAGCAGTACTTC
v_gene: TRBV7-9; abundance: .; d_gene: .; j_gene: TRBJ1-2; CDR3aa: CSSSLIAYGYTF; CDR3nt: TGTTCCAGCAGCCTAATCGCCTATGGCTACACCTTC
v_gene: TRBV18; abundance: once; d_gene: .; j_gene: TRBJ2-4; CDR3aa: CASSLPSAKNIQYF; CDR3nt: TGTGCCAGCTCACTTCCTTCAGCCAAAAACATTCAGTACTTC
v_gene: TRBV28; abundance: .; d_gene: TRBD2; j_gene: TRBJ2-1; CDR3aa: CASSSPGSSGAYNEQFF; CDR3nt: TGTGCCAGCAGTTCGCCTGGTTCAAGCGGGGCCTACAATGAGCAGTTCTTC
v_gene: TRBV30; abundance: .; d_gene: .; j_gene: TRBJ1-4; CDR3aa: CAWRGGYEKLFF; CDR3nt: TGTGCCTGGAGGGGGGGGTACGAAAAACTGTTTTTT
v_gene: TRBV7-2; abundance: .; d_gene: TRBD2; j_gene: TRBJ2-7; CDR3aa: CASSNRLAGWGLNYEQYF; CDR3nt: TGTGCCAGCAGCAACCGACTAGCGGGGTGGGGCCTGAACTACGAGCAGTACTTC
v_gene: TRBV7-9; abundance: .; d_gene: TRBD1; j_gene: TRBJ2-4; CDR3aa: CASSLGGQGNIQYF; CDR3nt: TGTGCCAGCAGCTTAGGGGGACAGGGGAACATTCAGTACTTC
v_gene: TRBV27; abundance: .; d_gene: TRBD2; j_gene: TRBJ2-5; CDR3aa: CASSQLAGAETQYF; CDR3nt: TGTGCCAGCAGTCAACTAGCGGGAGCAGAGACCCAGTACTTC
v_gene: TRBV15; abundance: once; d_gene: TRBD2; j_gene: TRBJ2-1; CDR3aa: CATSITSGSYNEQFF; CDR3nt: TGTGCCACCAGCATCACTAGCGGATCCTACAATGAGCAGTTCTTC
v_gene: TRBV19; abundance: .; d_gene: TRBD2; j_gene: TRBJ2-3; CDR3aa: CASRTSGGTDTQYF; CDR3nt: TGTGCCTCCAGGACTAGCGGGGGAACAGATACGCAGTATTTT
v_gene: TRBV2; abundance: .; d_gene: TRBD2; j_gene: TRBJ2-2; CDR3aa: CASTGRLAGVHTGELFF; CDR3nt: TGTGCCAGCACCGGGAGACTAGCGGGAGTCCACACCGGGGAGCTGTTTTTT
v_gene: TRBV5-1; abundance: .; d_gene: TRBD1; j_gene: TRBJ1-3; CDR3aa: CASSLGGGLGNTIYF; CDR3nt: TGCGCCAGCAGCTTAGGGGGCGGCTTAGGAAACACCATATATTTT
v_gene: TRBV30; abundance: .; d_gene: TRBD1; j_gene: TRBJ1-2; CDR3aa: CAWISKRTGGYTF; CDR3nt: TGTGCCTGGATTTCTAAGAGGACAGGAGGCTACACCTTC
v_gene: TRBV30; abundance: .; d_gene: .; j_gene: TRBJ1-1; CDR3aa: CAWSVMAGLSTEAFF; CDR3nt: TGTGCCTGGAGTGTAATGGCAGGGCTCTCCACTGAAGCTTTCTTT
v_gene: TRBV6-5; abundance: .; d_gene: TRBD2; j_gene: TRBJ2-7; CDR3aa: CASSYSNLAGGEQYF; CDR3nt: TGTGCCAGCAGTTACTCGAACCTAGCGGGAGGCGAGCAGTACTTC
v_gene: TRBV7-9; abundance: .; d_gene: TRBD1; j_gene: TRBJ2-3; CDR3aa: CASSPAGGQGTDTQYF; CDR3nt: TGTGCCAGCAGCCCCGCTGGGGGACAGGGGACAGATACGCAGTATTTT
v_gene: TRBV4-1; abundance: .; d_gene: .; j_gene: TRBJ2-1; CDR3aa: CASSQGEVYNEQFF; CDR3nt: TGCGCCAGCAGCCAAGGAGAAGTCTACAATGAGCAGTTCTTC
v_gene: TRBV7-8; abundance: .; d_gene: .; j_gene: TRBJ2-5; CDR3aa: CASGRTQSAQYF; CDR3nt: TGTGCCAGCGGCCGGACTCAGTCGGCCCAGTACTTC
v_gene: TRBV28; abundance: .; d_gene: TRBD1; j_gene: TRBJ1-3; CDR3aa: CASRPGGTGNTIYF; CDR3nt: TGTGCCAGCAGGCCAGGGGGGACTGGAAACACCATATATTTT
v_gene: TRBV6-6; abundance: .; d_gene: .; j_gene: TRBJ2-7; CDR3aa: CASRPGIAGFEQYF; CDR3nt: TGTGCCAGCAGACCCGGGATCGCGGGCTTCGAGCAGTACTTC
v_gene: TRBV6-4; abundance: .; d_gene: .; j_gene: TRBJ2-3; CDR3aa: CASGQDLRDGVDTQYF; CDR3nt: TGTGCCAGCGGCCAGGACCTGAGGGATGGAGTAGATACGCAGTATTTT
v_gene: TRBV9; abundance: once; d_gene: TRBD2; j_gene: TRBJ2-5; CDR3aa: CASSGVSGGIRETQYF; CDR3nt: TGTGCCAGCAGCGGGGTCAGCGGGGGGATACGAGAGACCCAGTACTTC
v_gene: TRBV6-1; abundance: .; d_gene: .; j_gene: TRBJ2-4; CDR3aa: CASRSQGVAKNIQYF; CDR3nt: TGTGCCAGCAGATCACAGGGAGTAGCCAAAAACATTCAGTACTTC
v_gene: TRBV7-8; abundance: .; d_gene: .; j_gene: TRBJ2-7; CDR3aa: CASSLGTLYEQYF; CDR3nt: TGTGCCAGCAGCTTAGGGACACTTTACGAGCAGTACTTC
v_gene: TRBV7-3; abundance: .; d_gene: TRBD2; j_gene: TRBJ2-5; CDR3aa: CASSFRGGGETQYF; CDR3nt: TGTGCCAGCAGCTTTCGGGGGGGCGGGGAGACCCAGTACTTC
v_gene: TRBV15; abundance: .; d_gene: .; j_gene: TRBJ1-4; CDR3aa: CATTAGRNEKLFF; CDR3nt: TGTGCCACCACCGCGGGTCGTAATGAAAAACTGTTTTTT
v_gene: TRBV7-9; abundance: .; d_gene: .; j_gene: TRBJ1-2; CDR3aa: CASSLMQGYTF; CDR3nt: TGTGCCAGCAGCTTAATGCAGGGCTACACCTTC
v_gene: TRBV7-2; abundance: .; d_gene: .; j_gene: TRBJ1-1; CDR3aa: CASSLSGTRQNTEAFF; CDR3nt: TGTGCCAGCAGCTTATCCGGGACAAGACAAAACACTGAAGCTTTCTTT
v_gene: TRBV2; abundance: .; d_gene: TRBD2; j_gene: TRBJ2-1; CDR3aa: CASSQTSGGAWEQFF; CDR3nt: TGTGCCAGCAGCCAGACTAGCGGGGGGGCCTGGGAGCAGTTCTTC
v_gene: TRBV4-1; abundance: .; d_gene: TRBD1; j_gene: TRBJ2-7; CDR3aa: CASSHRDRADEQYF; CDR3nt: TGCGCCAGCAGCCACCGGGACAGGGCGGACGAGCAGTACTTC
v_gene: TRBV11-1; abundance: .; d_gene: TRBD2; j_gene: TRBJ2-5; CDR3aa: CASSWSGGTLETQYF; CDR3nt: TGTGCCAGCAGCTGGAGCGGGGGGACCTTAGAGACCCAGTACTTC
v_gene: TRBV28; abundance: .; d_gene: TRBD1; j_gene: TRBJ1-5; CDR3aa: CASSPPGQGALWPQHF; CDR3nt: TGTGCCAGCAGTCCCCCGGGACAGGGGGCCCTTTGGCCCCAGCATTTT
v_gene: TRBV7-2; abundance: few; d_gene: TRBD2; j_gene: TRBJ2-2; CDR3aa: CASSPGGTSGDWGELFF; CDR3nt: TGTGCCAGCAGCCCAGGGGGGACTAGCGGGGATTGGGGGGAGCTGTTTTTT
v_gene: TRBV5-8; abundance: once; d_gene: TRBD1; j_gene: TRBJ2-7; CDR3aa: CASSPGTGSSYEQYF; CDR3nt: TGTGCCAGCAGCCCCGGGACAGGGAGCTCCTACGAGCAGTACTTC
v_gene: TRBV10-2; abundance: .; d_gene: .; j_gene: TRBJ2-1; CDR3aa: CASSEGENEQFF; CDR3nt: TGCGCCAGCAGTGAGGGTGAGAATGAGCAGTTCTTC
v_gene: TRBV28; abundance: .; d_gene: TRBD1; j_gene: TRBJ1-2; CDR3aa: CASSLQGGYGYTF; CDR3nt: TGTGCCAGCAGCCTACAGGGGGGCTATGGCTACACCTTC
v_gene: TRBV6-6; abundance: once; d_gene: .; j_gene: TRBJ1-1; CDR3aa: CASSYPGSVEAFF; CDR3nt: TGTGCCAGCAGTTACCCAGGGTCGGTTGAAGCTTTCTTT
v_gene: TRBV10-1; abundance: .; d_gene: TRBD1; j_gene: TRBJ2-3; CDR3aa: CASSESKGAGDTQYF; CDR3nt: TGCGCCAGCAGTGAGTCGAAGGGGGCCGGTGATACGCAGTATTTT
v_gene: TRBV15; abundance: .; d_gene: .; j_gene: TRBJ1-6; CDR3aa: CATSRDRDNSPLHF; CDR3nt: TGTGCCACCAGCAGAGACAGGGATAATTCACCCCTCCACTTT